Below are 11 T cell receptor beta chains sequenced from a single sample in a study of radiotherapy plus CTLA-4 blockade in lung cancer. Produced via immunoSEQ multiplex PCR; TCRdb's table is partial and in-frame only. This sample carries 55,000 to 85,000 clones, 65% to 85% of them seen once, and the ten largest clones take roughly 15%. Sequencing used peripheral blood, obtained from a patient treated with radiotherapy plus ipilimumab. These receptors all come from a human donor with non-small cell lung cancer whose response to radiotherapy plus ipilimumab could not be evaluated. Some clones in this sample may be carry-over from other donors' samples.

The V and J genes are TRBV12-5 and TRBJ1-2, with D unclear. The CDR3 is made up of 11 amino acids. CDR1 and CDR2 (germline): LGHNT, FRNRAP. Trimming cost V 6 bases and J 5 bases, with 7 bases left between them. In DNA, the CDR3 is TGTGCTAGTGGGGGCTTTTATGGCTACACCTTC. Translating it yields CASGGFYGYTF.

The rearrangement uses TRBV7-2 and TRBJ1-6; D is ambiguous. This CDR3 region has 16 residues. CDR1 is SGHTA, CDR2 FQGNSA, per germline. V lost 1 base and J 1 base, leaving 8 bases between the germline ends. CDR3: CASSLERRSYNSPLHF. The CDR3 DNA reads TGTGCCAGCAGCTTAGAAAGGAGGTCCTATAATTCACCCCTCCACTTT.

This rearrangement joins TRBV10-1 to TRBJ2-7; weak D call: TRBD2 (6 bases). V shed 6 bases and J shed 0 bases, with 21 bases lying between them. Germline V gene sequence: CDR1 WNHNN, CDR2 SYGVQD (reference sequence). The CDR3 is 17 residues long. The CDR3 protein is CASSPRRGKLYSYEQYF. The CDR3 coding sequence is TGCGCCAGCAGCCCTCGTCGCGGGAAACTGTACTCCTACGAGCAGTACTTC.

In DNA, the CDR3 is TGCGCCAGCAGCCAAGTACACGGGAACTATGGCTACACCTTC. The encoded protein is CASSQVHGNYGYTF. V gene TRBV4-3 combines with J gene TRBJ1-2; D is unresolved. The CDR3 is made up of 14 amino acids. V dropped 1 base and J dropped 2 bases, with 8 bases sitting between them. Germline V gene lookup returns CDR1 LGHNA and CDR2 YSLEER.

The chain recombines TRBV6-1 with TRBJ2-3; 7 bases fit TRBD1. This CDR3 has 13 residues. Germline V gives CDR1 MNHNS, CDR2 SASEGT. Trimming removed 8 bases from V and 4 bases from J; junction bases left unmatched: 6. The CDR3 loop reads CASGYRGSDTQYF. CDR3 DNA: TGTGCCAGCGGCTACAGGGGTTCAGATACGCAGTATTTT.

In its sample, this clone was seen once. The V and J genes are TRBV19 and TRBJ2-7, with 10 bases fitting TRBD1. Germline CDR1 is LNHDA and CDR2 is SQIVND (reference sequence). V lost 5 bases and J lost 3; bases outside the gene matches: 7. This CDR3 is built from 15 residues. The CDR3 protein is CASSPGQGKNYEQYF. The CDR3 nucleotides read TGTGCCAGTAGTCCGGGACAGGGGAAGAACTACGAGCAGTACTTC.

In regard to this clone: Compared with germline, one end of the junction differs, possibly owing to a read error. The CDR3: CATSQRGGGHEQYF. The CDR3 region has the DNA TGTGCCACCAGCCAGAGGGGCGGGGGTCACGAGCAGTACTTC. This chain connects TRBV5-6 to TRBJ2-7; 7 nucleotides align to TRBD2. CDR3 length: 14 residues. CDR1 is SGHDT and CDR2 is YYEEEE in the germline V gene.

The gene calls are TRBV7-9 and TRBJ1-6; a weak D match, TRBD1 (5 bases). The ends were cut back, 7 bases at V and 8 bases at J, with 18 bases in the middle. The germline CDR1 and CDR2 sequences are SEHNR and FQNEAQ (reference sequence). This CDR3 spans 15 amino acids. CDR3 nucleotide sequence: TGTGCCAGCACCCCCGAATCCGGCAGGGATTCACCCCTCCACTTT. Its protein product is CASTPESGRDSPLHF.

The chain has TRBV5-1 and TRBJ2-1; 10 bases line up with TRBD2. J lost 6 bases, V lost 4 bases, and 16 bases had no gene match. The CDR3 consists of 18 residues. Germline CDR1 reads SGHRS; CDR2 reads YFSETQ. CDR3 in amino acids: CASSRTYRRLAGPNEQFF. For the CDR3, the DNA is TGCGCCAGCAGCCGCACTTATCGAAGACTAGCGGGCCCCAATGAGCAGTTCTTC.

The chain recombines TRBV11-2 with TRBJ1-1, with D perhaps matching TRBD1 (5 bases). CDR3 length equals 14 residues. Germline CDR1 SGHAT, CDR2 FQNNGV. V was pared by 3 bases and J by 4 bases, with 12 bases between. Here the CDR3 DNA reads TGTGCCAGCAGCTTGACAGAGGCAATCACTGAAGCTTTCTTT. The encoded protein is CASSLTEAITEAFF.

This clone was seen only a few times. The chain employs TRBV4-3 and TRBJ2-7; tentatively, D is TRBD2 (5 bases). Germline-derived CDR1 and CDR2 are LGHNA and YSLEER. The V end was cut by 2 bases, the J end by 0 bases, with 11 bases between. CDR3 length equals 15 residues. CDR3 residues: CASSQIGESSYEQYF. The CDR3 DNA reads as TGCGCCAGCAGCCAAATTGGGGAGTCCTCCTACGAGCAGTACTTC.